The 4 T cell receptor beta chains given below trace back to one sample, sequenced in a study of blood T cell repertoires in COVID-19. This table comes from immunoSEQ multiplex PCR, and its TCRdb copy is limited to in-frame clones, with some not included. In the table there are around 160,000 clones, more than 70% of which are singletons. Sequencing input: peripheral blood. These receptors all stem from a human donor in a cohort sampled during active COVID-19.

In DNA, the CDR3 is TGTGCCAGCAGCTTACCGACTAGCGGGAAAGAGACCCAGTACTTC. This sequence encodes CASSLPTSGKETQYF. The V and J genes are TRBV7-6 and TRBJ2-5; 11 nucleotides align to TRBD2. V lost 2 bases and J lost 3; bases outside the gene matches: 2. CDR1 and CDR2 from the germline V gene are SGHVS and FNYEAQ. The CDR3 is 15 amino acids.

This chain links TRBV4-2 with TRBJ2-5, with D possibly matching TRBD1 (6 bases). The V end was cut by 0 bases, the J end by 3 bases, with 11 bases between. The CDR3 runs to 15 residues. CDR1 and CDR2 (germline): LGHNA, YNFKEQ. DNA for the CDR3: TGTGCCAGCAGCCAAGATGGCAACAGGGAAGAGACCCAGTACTTC. Amino acids: CASSQDGNREETQYF.

The V and J genes are TRBV6-5 and TRBJ1-2, with 7 bases matching TRBD1. CDR3 length: 15 residues. V trimming: 7 bases; J trimming: 5 bases; junction bases outside the gene matches: 13. Germline lookup yields CDR1 MNHEY and CDR2 SVGAGI. This CDR3 reads CASTSSPTGPYGYTF. CDR3 DNA sequence: TGTGCCAGCACCTCATCCCCGACAGGGCCTTATGGCTACACCTTC.

The chain employs TRBV27 and TRBJ1-5, with TRBD1 matching 8 bases. V lost 3 bases, J lost 4 bases, and 2 bases stayed unmatched. The CDR3 consists of 14 residues. CDR1 and CDR2 (germline): MNHEY, SMNVEV (reference sequence). The CDR3 loop reads CASSFRQGNQPQHF. The CDR3 DNA follows: TGTGCCAGCAGTTTCCGACAGGGGAATCAGCCCCAGCATTTT.